Following are 24 T cell receptor beta chains from one sample sequenced in a study of T-cell reconstitution after alpha-beta-depleted transplantation in children. Molecular barcoding with unique molecular identifiers was used for the TCRbeta library. Each CDR3 protein is one row after TCRdb ran MiXCR on the PCR reads. Here the sample spans 250,000 to 300,000 distinct CDR3 sequences, 9.9% being singletons. The sample here was PBMCs from the stem cell graft donor, taken from the stem cell graft. These TCRs come from a human donor who donated a stem cell graft to a child with SCID.

V and J are TRBV6-5 and TRBJ2-7; D is unresolved. The CDR3 contains 13 residues. The V gene's germline CDR1 is MNHEY and CDR2 SVGAGI. V was trimmed by 10 bases and J by 5 bases, leaving 18 bases between them. CDR3 sequence: CATSERIGDEQYF. The CDR3 DNA reads as TGTGCCACTTCCGAAAGGATCGGAGACGAGCAGTACTTC.

This clonotype was observed at least ten times. This chain connects TRBV6-5 to TRBJ1-5, with D perhaps TRBD1 (6 bases). Trimming cost V 5 bases and J 7 bases, with 15 bases left between them. CDR3 length: 14 amino acids. Germline CDR1 and CDR2: MNHEY and SVGAGI. The CDR3 bases are TGTGCCAGCAGTCTAGGGGGGTTCGGGCAGCCCCAGCATTTT. Its protein product is CASSLGGFGQPQHF.

This clonotype was observed many times. The chain links TRBV7-8 to TRBJ2-7; the D is unclear. V gave up 2 bases and J gave up 0 bases, with 8 bases separating them. CDR3 length: 14 residues. Germline values: CDR1 SGHVS, CDR2 FQNEAQ. CDR3: CASSLFFNSYEQYF. The CDR3 nucleotides are TGTGCCAGCAGCTTATTTTTCAACTCCTACGAGCAGTACTTC.

There are a few counts of this clonotype. This chain joins TRBV12-3 or TRBV12-4 and TRBJ2-7; unclear D gene. Trimming shortened V by 5 bases and J by 4 bases, and 9 bases separated the two germline ends. This CDR3 region has 12 residues. CDR3 residues: CASSNRWYEQYF. The CDR3 DNA is TGTGCCAGCAGTAACAGATGGTACGAGCAGTACTTC.

V and J are TRBV18 and TRBJ2-7; no definite D call. The V and J ends lost 3 bases and 5 bases respectively, with 11 bases between them. CDR3 length equals 13 residues. Per germline, CDR1 KGHSH and CDR2 LQKENI. The CDR3 loop is CASSPRPGDEQYF. Written as DNA, the CDR3 is TGTGCCAGCTCACCCAGACCTGGGGACGAGCAGTACTTC.

The chain is built from TRBV20-1 and TRBJ2-3, with D perhaps being TRBD1 or TRBD2 (5 bases each). The CDR3 length is 16 residues. The germline V gene encodes CDR1 DFQATT and CDR2 SNEGSKA (reference sequence). V was cut by 0 bases and J by 0 bases, with 13 bases left in between. This CDR3 reads CSARDHWGGSTDTQYF. In DNA form, the CDR3 reads TGCAGTGCTAGAGATCATTGGGGCGGGAGCACAGATACGCAGTATTTT.

This chain links TRBV10-3 with TRBJ2-5; D call uncertain. The CDR3 has 13 amino acids. With 6 bases removed from V and 4 bases from J, the gap between germline ends came to 12 bases. Germline V CDR1 and CDR2: ENHRY, SYGVKD. The CDR3 sequence: CAISWTRGETQYF. Written as DNA, the CDR3 is TGTGCCATCAGCTGGACCCGCGGAGAGACCCAGTACTTC.

Many counts were recorded for this clonotype. This sequence joins TRBV12-3 or TRBV12-4 and TRBJ2-3, with D hard to call. The CDR3 runs to 15 residues. Trimming pared 7 bases from V and 1 base from J, leaving 15 bases between. The CDR3 protein is CASILSEPRTDTQYF. Here the CDR3 DNA reads TGTGCCAGCATCCTTTCGGAGCCACGCACAGATACGCAGTATTTT.

This clonotype was found many times. V and J are TRBV12-5 and TRBJ2-1, with D possibly being TRBD2 (7 bases). CDR1 is LGHNT and CDR2 is FRNRAP in the germline V gene. The CDR3 is 14 residues long. Trimming pared 2 bases from V and 5 bases from J, leaving 10 bases between. DNA for the CDR3: TGTGCTAGTGGTTTGCCGGGGGGCCACAATGAGCAGTTCTTC. It specifies CASGLPGGHNEQFF.

The chain has TRBV29-1 and TRBJ1-1; D unresolved. This CDR3 has 12 amino acids. CDR1 and CDR2 (germline): SQVTM, ANQGSEA. V shed 4 bases and J shed 1 base, with 7 bases lying between them. CDR3 protein: CSVVSANTEAFF. The CDR3 DNA is TGCAGCGTTGTGTCAGCGAACACTGAAGCTTTCTTT.

V gene TRBV28 combines with J gene TRBJ2-1; tentatively, D is TRBD1 or TRBD2 (8 bases each). The ends were cut back, 4 bases at V and 6 bases at J, with 19 bases in the middle. The germline V gene has CDR1 MDHEN and CDR2 SYDVKM. The CDR3 runs to 16 residues. CDR3 bases: TGTGCCAGCAGTTCGGGGGGGCAGACAGGGGTCAATGAGCAGTTCTTC. This codes for CASSSGGQTGVNEQFF.

The J gene is TRBJ2-1, the V gene TRBV5-1; 9 positions agree with TRBD1. The CDR3 extends over 14 amino acids. Germline V lookup: CDR1 SGHRS, CDR2 YFSETQ. Trimming at V came to 2 bases and at J to 9 bases, leaving 6 bases not matched to a gene. Written as DNA, the CDR3 is TGCGCCAGCAGCTTAGGACAGGGGCGGAGTGAGCAGTTCTTC. Residues: CASSLGQGRSEQFF.

The chain carries TRBV27 and TRBJ2-2; D may match TRBD1 or TRBD2 (5 bases each). CDR3 length: 13 residues. Trimming left V 8 bases short and J 7 bases short, with 14 bases between. Germline CDR1 MNHEY, CDR2 SMNVEV (reference sequence). The CDR3 DNA reads as TGTGCCAGCCAGGGACCGGTCTTCGGGGAGCTGTTTTTT. Translating it yields CASQGPVFGELFF.

The rearrangement links TRBV5-1 to TRBJ2-3; 7 nucleotides agree with TRBD1. With V trimmed by 6 bases and J by 2 bases, 9 bases remained unmatched. The CDR3 totals 15 residues. The V gene's germline CDR1 is SGHRS and CDR2 YFSETQ. The CDR3 region has the DNA TGCGCCAGCACATACTCGGGACAGAACACAGATACGCAGTATTTT. Translated: CASTYSGQNTDTQYF. Full variable domain (rest looked up from reference TRBV5-1 and TRBJ2-3): KAGVTQTPRYLIKTRGQQVTLSCSPISGHRSVSWYQQTPGQGLQFLFEYFSETQRNKGNFPGRFSGRQFSNSRSEMNVSTLELGDSALYLCASTYSGQNTDTQYFGPGTRLTVL.

This rearrangement joins TRBV7-3 to TRBJ2-3, with TRBD2 identical over 9 bases. Losses at the gene ends were 5 bases for V and 6 bases for J; bases not matched to a gene: 15. Germline V CDR1 and CDR2: SGHTA, FQGTGA. The CDR3 length is 17 residues. CDR3 loop: CASSPGGAGTSIDTQYF. For the CDR3, the DNA is TGTGCCAGCAGCCCGGGGGGGGCGGGGACTAGCATCGATACGCAGTATTTT.

The V and J genes are TRBV5-1 and TRBJ1-4, with a tentative D call TRBD1 (5 bases). In germline, CDR1 is SGHRS, CDR2 YFSETQ. The ends were cut back, 4 bases at V and 6 bases at J, with 13 bases in the middle. There are 14 residues in the CDR3. The CDR3 DNA reads TGCGCCAGCAGCGTCGGCCGGGGGGATGAAAAACTGTTTTTT. This encodes CASSVGRGDEKLFF.

The genes are TRBV7-9 and TRBJ2-3; TRBD2 agrees at 7 bases. Unmatched junction bases numbered 8, after V lost 5 bases and J lost 6 bases. The CDR3 sequence is 14 residues long. Germline CDR1 SEHNR, CDR2 FQNEAQ (reference sequence). CDR3 residues: CASSARTSGDTQYF. CDR3 coding DNA: TGTGCCAGCAGCGCACGGACTAGTGGGGATACGCAGTATTTT.

In its sample, this clonotype was seen once. The rearrangement uses TRBV19 and TRBJ2-3; 7 bases are shared with TRBD2. CDR1 and CDR2 from the germline V gene are LNHDA and SQIVND (reference sequence). After removal of 4 bases from V and 1 base from J, the junction contained 8 bases not matched to a gene. The length of the CDR3 is 16 residues. The CDR3 loop is CASSKGAGIRTDTQYF. In nucleotides, the CDR3 is TGTGCCAGTAGTAAAGGAGCGGGGATCCGCACAGATACGCAGTATTTT.

The chain has TRBV20-1 and TRBJ1-2, with 9 nucleotides matching TRBD1. V gave up 2 bases and J gave up 5 bases; unmatched junction bases: 3. CDR1 DFQATT and CDR2 SNEGSKA come from the germline V gene (reference sequence). This CDR3 region has 13 residues. In DNA form, the CDR3 reads TGCAGTGCTAGACCGACAGGGGGTTATGGCTACACCTTC. The encoded protein is CSARPTGGYGYTF.

The chain couples TRBV2 to TRBJ2-7; 8 bases are a match to TRBD1. This CDR3 is built from 16 residues. V trimming: 6 bases; J trimming: 3 bases; junction bases outside the gene matches: 13. CDR1 SNHLY and CDR2 FYNNEI come from the germline V gene. CDR3 amino acids: CASSPPGQGGLYEQYF. In DNA form, the CDR3 reads TGTGCCAGCAGCCCCCCTGGACAGGGAGGACTCTACGAGCAGTACTTC.

Ten or more counts support this clonotype. V gene TRBV6-5 combines with J gene TRBJ2-1; D gene unclear. V shed 8 bases and J shed 7 bases, with 18 bases lying between them. Germline V lookup: CDR1 MNHEY, CDR2 SVGAGI. The CDR3 sequence is 14 residues long. The CDR3 DNA sequence: TGTGCCAGCCAGACTCAGGCGTCCTGGAATGAGCAGTTCTTC. This translates into CASQTQASWNEQFF.

In its sample, this clonotype was seen a few times. The gene calls are TRBV5-1 and TRBJ1-1; D is perhaps TRBD1 (6 bases). The germline gives CDR1 SGHRS, CDR2 YFSETQ. With 4 bases removed from V and 7 bases from J, the gap between germline ends came to 23 bases. The CDR3 sequence is 16 residues long. In nucleotides, the CDR3 is TGCGCCAGCAGCCCGGACAGCGGCGCCTCGTTTTTTGAAGCTTTCTTT. Encoded protein: CASSPDSGASFFEAFF.

Within the sample, this clonotype is medium-sized. The rearrangement joins TRBV5-6 to TRBJ1-2; 7 bases line up with TRBD1. Unmatched junction bases numbered 7, after V lost 4 bases and J lost 4 bases. Germline lookup yields CDR1 SGHDT and CDR2 YYEEEE. The CDR3 consists of 14 residues. The CDR3 coding sequence is TGTGCCAGCAGCAACGGACAGGCCGTCTATGGCTACACCTTC. Its translation: CASSNGQAVYGYTF. Looking up the rest from reference TRBV5-6 and TRBJ1-2 gives the full variable domain: DAGVTQSPTHLIKTRGQQVTLRCSPKSGHDTVSWYQQALGQGPQFIFQYYEEEERQRGNFPDRFSGHQFPNYSSELNVNALLLGDSALYLCASSNGQAVYGYTFGSGTRLTVV.

This chain links TRBV7-8 with TRBJ2-2; D is perhaps TRBD2 (6 bases). Germline V gene lookup returns CDR1 SGHVS and CDR2 FQNEAQ. This CDR3 region has 16 residues. Deletions cut 4 bases from V and 0 bases from J, with 12 bases between. The CDR3 coding sequence is TGTGCCAGCAGCTCCCCTAGCGAATCGAACACCGGGGAGCTGTTTTTT. Its translation is CASSSPSESNTGELFF.